Given below is one TCR beta chain in context. Its target is unknown. Germline V lookup: CDR1 SEHNR, CDR2 FQNEAQ (reference sequence). The CDR3 extends over 14 amino acids. The germline V and J ends were trimmed by 6 bases and 7 bases, with 18 bases remaining between them. This entry belongs to a study of pediatric ulcerative colitis. Study results and limitations: All ulcerative colitis patients, but no controls, carried a couple of rectal clonotypes. Ulcerative colitis patients shared more blood-rectal clones than controls.

The rectum was sampled with one to two pinch biopsies at colonoscopy. Sequencing was at survey level. Libraries were prepared by immunoSEQ multiplex PCR; TCRdb keeps only in-frame clonotypes and omits some of them. The top ten clones hold about 1.1% of a sample with 30,000 to 35,000 clones, about 81% of them seen once. The rearrangement uses TRBV7-9 and TRBJ1-1; D not resolved. The sample taken for sequencing was gut tissue. The sequence derives from a boy between 10 and 17 years old with mild ulcerative colitis. The CDR3 is CASSPRTAGIEAFF. The CDR3 region has the DNA TGTGCCAGCAGTCCTAGGACCGCTGGGATTGAAGCTTTCTTT.